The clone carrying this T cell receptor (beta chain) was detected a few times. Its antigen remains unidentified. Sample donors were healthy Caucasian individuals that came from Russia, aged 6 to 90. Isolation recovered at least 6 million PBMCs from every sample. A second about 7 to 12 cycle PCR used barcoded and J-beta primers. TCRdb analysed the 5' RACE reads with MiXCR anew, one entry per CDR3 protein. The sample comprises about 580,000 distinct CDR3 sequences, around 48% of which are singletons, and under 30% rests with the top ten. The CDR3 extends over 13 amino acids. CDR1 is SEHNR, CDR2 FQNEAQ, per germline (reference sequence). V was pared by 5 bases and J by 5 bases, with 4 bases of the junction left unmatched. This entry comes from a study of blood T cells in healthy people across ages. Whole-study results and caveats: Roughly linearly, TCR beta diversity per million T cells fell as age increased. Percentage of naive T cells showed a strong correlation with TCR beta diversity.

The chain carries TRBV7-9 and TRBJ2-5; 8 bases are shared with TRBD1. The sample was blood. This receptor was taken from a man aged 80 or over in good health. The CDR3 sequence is CASSQGAAETQYF. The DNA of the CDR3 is TGTGCCAGCAGCCAGGGGGCTGCGGAGACCCAGTACTTC.